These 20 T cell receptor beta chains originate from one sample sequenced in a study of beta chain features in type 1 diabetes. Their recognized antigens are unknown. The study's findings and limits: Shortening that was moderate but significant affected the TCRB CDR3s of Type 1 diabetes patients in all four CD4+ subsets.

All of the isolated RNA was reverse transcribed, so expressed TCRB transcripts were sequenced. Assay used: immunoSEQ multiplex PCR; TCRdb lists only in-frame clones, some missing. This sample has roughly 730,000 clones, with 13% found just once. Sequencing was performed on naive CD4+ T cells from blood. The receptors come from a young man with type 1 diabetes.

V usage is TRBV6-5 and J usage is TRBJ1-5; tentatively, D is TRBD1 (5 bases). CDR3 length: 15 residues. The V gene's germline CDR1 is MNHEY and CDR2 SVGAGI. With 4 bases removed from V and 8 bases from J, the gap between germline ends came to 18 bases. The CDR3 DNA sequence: TGTGCCAGCAGTTTGGGGACCTTCAGTTTGGAGCCCCAGCATTTT. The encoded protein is CASSLGTFSLEPQHF.

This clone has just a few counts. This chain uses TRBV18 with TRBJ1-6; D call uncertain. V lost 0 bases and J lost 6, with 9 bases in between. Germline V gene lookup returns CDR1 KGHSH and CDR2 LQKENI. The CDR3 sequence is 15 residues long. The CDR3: CASSPPSQFNSPLHF. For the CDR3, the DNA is TGTGCCAGCTCACCACCGTCACAGTTTAATTCACCCCTCCACTTT.

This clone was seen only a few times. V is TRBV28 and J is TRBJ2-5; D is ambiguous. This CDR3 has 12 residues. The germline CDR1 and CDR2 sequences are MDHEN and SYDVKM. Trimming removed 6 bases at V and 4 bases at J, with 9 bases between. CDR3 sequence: CASRGGPETQYF. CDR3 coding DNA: TGTGCCAGCAGAGGTGGGCCAGAGACCCAGTACTTC.

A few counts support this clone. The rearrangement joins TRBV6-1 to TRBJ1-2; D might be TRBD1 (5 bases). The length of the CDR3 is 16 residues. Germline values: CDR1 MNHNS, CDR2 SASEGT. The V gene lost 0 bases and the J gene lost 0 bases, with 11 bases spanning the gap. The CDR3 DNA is TGTGCCAGCAGTGAAGCCGGGACGGGAACTAACTATGGCTACACCTTC. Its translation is CASSEAGTGTNYGYTF.

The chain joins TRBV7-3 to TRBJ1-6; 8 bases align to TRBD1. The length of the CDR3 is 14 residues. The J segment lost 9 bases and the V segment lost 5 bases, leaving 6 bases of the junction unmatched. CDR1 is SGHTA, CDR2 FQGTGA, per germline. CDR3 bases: TGTGCCAGCAGCCGTGGACAGGGTCGTTCACCCCTCCACTTT. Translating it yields CASSRGQGRSPLHF.

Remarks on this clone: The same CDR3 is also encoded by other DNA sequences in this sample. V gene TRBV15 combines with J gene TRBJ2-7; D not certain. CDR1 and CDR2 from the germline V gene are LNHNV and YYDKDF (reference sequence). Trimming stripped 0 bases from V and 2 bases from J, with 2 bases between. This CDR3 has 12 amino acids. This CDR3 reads CATSRDTYEQYF. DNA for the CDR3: TGTGCCACCAGCAGAGACACCTACGAGCAGTACTTC.

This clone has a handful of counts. The CDR3 loop reads CSEAGDKGYTF. CDR3 DNA sequence: TGCAGTGAGGCAGGGGATAAAGGCTACACCTTC. The genes are TRBV20-1 and TRBJ1-2; D is possibly TRBD1 (6 bases). Germline V lookup: CDR1 DFQATT, CDR2 SNEGSKA (reference sequence). V dropped 7 bases and J dropped 8 bases, with 14 bases sitting between them. This CDR3 comprises 11 residues.

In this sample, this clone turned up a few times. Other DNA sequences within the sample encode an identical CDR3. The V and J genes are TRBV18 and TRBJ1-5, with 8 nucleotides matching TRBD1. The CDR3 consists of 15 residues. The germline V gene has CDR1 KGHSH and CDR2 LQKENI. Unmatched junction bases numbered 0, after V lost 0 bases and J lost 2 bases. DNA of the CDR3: TGTGCCAGCTCACCACCGGGACAGGGCAATCAGCCCCAGCATTTT. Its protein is CASSPPGQGNQPQHF.

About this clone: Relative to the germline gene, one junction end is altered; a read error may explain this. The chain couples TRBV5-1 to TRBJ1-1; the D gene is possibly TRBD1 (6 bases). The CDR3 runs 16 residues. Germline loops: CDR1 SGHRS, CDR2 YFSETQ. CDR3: CASSLGGGQQNTEAFF. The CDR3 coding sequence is TGCGCCAGCAGTTTGGGGGGAGGACAGCAGAACACTGAAGCTTTCTTT. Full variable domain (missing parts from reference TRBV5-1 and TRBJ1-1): KAGVTQTPRYLIKTRGQQVTLSCSPISGHRSVSWYQQTPGQGLQFLFEYFSETQRNKGNFPGRFSGRQFSNSRSEMNVSTLELGDSALYLCASSLGGGQQNTEAFFGQGTRLTVV.

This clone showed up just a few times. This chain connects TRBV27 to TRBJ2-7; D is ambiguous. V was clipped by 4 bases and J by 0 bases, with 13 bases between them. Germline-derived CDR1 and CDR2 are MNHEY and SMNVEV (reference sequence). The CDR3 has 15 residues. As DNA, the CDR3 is TGTGCCAGCAGTTCTCTCCGTCGTAGCTCCTACGAGCAGTACTTC. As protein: CASSSLRRSSYEQYF.

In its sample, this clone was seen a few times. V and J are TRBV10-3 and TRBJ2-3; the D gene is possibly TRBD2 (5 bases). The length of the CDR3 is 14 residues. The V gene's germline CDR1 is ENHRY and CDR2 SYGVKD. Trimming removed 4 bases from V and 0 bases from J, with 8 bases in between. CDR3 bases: TGTGCCATCAGTGGGGAGCAGAGCACAGATACGCAGTATTTT. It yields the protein CAISGEQSTDTQYF.

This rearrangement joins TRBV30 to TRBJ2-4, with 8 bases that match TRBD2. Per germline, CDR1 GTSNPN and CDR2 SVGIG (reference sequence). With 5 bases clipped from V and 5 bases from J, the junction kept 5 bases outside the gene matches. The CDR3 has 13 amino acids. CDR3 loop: CAWRRGAENIQYF. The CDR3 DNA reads TGTGCCTGGCGGCGGGGGGCTGAAAACATTCAGTACTTC.

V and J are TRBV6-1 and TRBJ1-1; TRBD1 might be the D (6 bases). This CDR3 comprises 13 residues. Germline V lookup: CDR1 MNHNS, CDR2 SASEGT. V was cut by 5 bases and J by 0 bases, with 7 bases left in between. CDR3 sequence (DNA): TGTGCCAGCAGTACAGGGATGAACACTGAAGCTTTCTTT. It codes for CASSTGMNTEAFF.

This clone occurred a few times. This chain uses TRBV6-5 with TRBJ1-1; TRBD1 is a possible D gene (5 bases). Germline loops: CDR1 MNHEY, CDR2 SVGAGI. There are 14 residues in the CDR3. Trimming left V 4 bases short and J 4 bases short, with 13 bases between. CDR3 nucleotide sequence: TGTGCCAGCAGTTGGCAGGGATCAGTCACTGAAGCTTTCTTT. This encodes CASSWQGSVTEAFF.

The CDR3 protein is CSVVSVENTEAFF. CDR3 DNA: TGCAGCGTTGTATCGGTCGAGAACACTGAAGCTTTCTTT. The chain combines TRBV29-1 with TRBJ1-1; D is unresolved. V gave up 4 bases and J gave up 1 base, with 10 bases separating them. The germline gives CDR1 SQVTM, CDR2 ANQGSEA. The CDR3 covers 13 residues.

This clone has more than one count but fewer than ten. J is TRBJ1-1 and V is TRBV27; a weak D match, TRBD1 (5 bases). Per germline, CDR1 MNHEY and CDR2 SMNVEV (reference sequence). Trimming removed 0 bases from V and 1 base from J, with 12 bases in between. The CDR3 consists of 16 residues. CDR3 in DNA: TGTGCCAGCAGTTTATCGCGTGGGGCGAAGAACACTGAAGCTTTCTTT. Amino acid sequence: CASSLSRGAKNTEAFF.

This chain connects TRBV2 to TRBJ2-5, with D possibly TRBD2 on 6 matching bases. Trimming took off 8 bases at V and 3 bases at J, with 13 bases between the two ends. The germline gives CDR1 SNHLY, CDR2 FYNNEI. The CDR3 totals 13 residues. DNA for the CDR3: TGTGCCAGCGCCCGGGAGCACAAAGAGACCCAGTACTTC. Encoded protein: CASAREHKETQYF.

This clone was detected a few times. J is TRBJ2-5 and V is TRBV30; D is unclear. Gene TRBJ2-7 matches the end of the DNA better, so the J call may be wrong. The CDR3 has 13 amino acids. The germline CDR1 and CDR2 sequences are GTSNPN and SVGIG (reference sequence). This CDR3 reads CAWISVGLGEQYF. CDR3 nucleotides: TGTGCCTGGATATCTGTAGGGTTGGGCGAGCAGTACTTC.

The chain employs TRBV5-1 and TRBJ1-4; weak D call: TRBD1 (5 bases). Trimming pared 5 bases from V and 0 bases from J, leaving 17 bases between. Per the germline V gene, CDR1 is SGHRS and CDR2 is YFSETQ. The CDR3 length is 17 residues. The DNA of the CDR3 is TGCGCCAGCAGTGGGGGTAGAATCCCAGCAACTAATGAAAAACTGTTTTTT. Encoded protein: CASSGGRIPATNEKLFF.

DNA of the CDR3: TGTGCCAGCAGTACAGGGGGGGGTCAGCCCCAGCATTTT. Amino acids: CASSTGGGQPQHF. The chain is built from TRBV6-6 and TRBJ1-5, with TRBD1 matching 8 bases. Germline assignment: CDR1 MNHNY and CDR2 SVGAGI (reference sequence). The ends lost 5 bases at V and 6 bases at J; junction bases unmatched: 3. CDR3 length equals 13 residues.